This T cell receptor beta chain was observed in a study of shared clonotypes between healthy human individuals. On this clone itself: Its cognate antigen is unknown.

Notes on the study in general: The sampled material consisted only of blood, and tissue repertoires are likely to differ. With a few donors compared, roughly 5% of naive CD4 clonotypes were shared.

This CDR3 region has 13 residues. With 5 bases removed from V and 0 bases from J, the gap between germline ends came to 7 bases. From germline, CDR1 is SGHTA and CDR2 FQGTGA. Donors were healthy HIV-negative adults without recently reported acute infections or vaccinations. Some clones are missing from TCRdb's copy, which holds only in-frame ones; the method was immunoSEQ multiplex PCR. The repertoire holds 1,500,000 or so clones, approximately 97% seen once, with roughly 1.2% in the top ten. This TCR was sampled from a man younger than 40 in good health. The chain links TRBV7-3 to TRBJ1-1; D unresolved. The source material was naive CD4+ T cells sorted from blood. Subset here: CD45RA+ positively selected. The DNA for the CDR3 is TGTGCCAGCAGCCCGACATTGAACACTGAAGCTTTCTTT. Its protein is CASSPTLNTEAFF. Full variable domain (rest looked up from reference TRBV7-3 and TRBJ1-1): GAGVSQTPSNKVTEKGKYVELRCDPISGHTALYWYRQSLGQGPEFLIYFQGTGAADDSGLPNDRFFAVRPEGSVSTLKIQRTERGDSAVYLCASSPTLNTEAFFGQGTRLTVV.